The 27 T cell receptor beta chains in this list originate from one sample, sequenced in a study of glioma-infiltrating T cells after dendritic cell vaccination. Time point described: after dendritic cell vaccination, including at tumor progression/relapse. Some clones are missing from TCRdb's copy, which holds only in-frame ones; the method was immunoSEQ multiplex PCR. This sample has about 50,000 clones; 89% occur once, and the top ten carry 5.3%. The specimen comprised blood, sampled after dendritic cell vaccination. Receptors originate from a human donor with glioblastoma.

V is TRBV15 and J is TRBJ1-3; TRBD1 is a possible D gene (6 bases). The germline V gene has CDR1 LNHNV and CDR2 YYDKDF (reference sequence). V was pared by 4 bases and J by 2 bases, with 9 bases between. The CDR3 extends over 14 amino acids. The CDR3 region is CATSTDSTGNTIYF. CDR3 nucleotides: TGTGCCACCAGCACGGACAGTACTGGAAACACCATATATTTT.

This clone occurred once. J is TRBJ1-1 and V is TRBV6-6; D gene unclear. V lost 4 bases and J lost 3, with 3 bases in between. The CDR3 is 11 residues long. The germline gives CDR1 MNHNY, CDR2 SVGAGI (reference sequence). The CDR3 region is CASSSYTEAFF. As DNA, the CDR3 is TGTGCCAGCAGTTCCTACACTGAAGCTTTCTTT.

This chain joins TRBV29-1 and TRBJ1-1; no clear D gene. Germline CDR1 is SQVTM and CDR2 is ANQGSEA. The CDR3 contains 11 residues. Trimming pared 6 bases from V and 9 bases from J, leaving 14 bases between. CDR3 loop: CSVRRDIKAFF. The CDR3 DNA follows: TGCAGCGTGCGACGCGACATTAAAGCTTTCTTT.

The CDR3 DNA is TGTGCCAGCAGTGAACCATTCACTGACGAGCAGTACTTC. Translation: CASSEPFTDEQYF. This chain joins TRBV2 and TRBJ2-7; D gene ambiguous. V was clipped by 2 bases and J by 5 bases, with 10 bases between them. This CDR3 region has 13 residues. Germline-derived CDR1 and CDR2 are SNHLY and FYNNEI. Combining the CDR3 with reference TRBV2 and TRBJ2-7 gives the whole variable domain EPEVTQTPSHQVTQMGQEVILRCVPISNHLYFYWYRQILGQKVEFLVSFYNNEISEKSEIFDDQFSVERPDGSNFTLKIRSTKLEDSAMYFCASSEPFTDEQYFGPGTRLTVT.

This chain joins TRBV28 and TRBJ1-5; D perhaps matches TRBD1 (5 bases). Germline CDR1 reads MDHEN; CDR2 reads SYDVKM. The CDR3 contains 14 residues. Trimming stripped 5 bases from V and 5 bases from J, with 13 bases between. The CDR3 DNA reads TGTGCCAGCAGTCGACGACCCAGGGATCAGCCCCAGCATTTT. Its protein is CASSRRPRDQPQHF.

The V call is TRBV7-8, the J call TRBJ1-1; D gene uncertain. Per the germline V gene, CDR1 is SGHVS and CDR2 is FQNEAQ. V lost 7 bases, J lost 5 bases, and 17 bases lay in between. The CDR3 spans 14 residues. In DNA, the CDR3 is TGTGCCAGCATCGCACGAGGGAAGAGGACTGAAGCTTTCTTT. Amino acids: CASIARGKRTEAFF.

The rearrangement joins TRBV5-1 to TRBJ2-3; possibly TRBD2 for D (7 bases). CDR3 size: 17 residues. The V end was cut by 4 bases, the J end by 3 bases, with 21 bases between. Germline V gives CDR1 SGHRS, CDR2 YFSETQ. The DNA for the CDR3 is TGCGCCAGCAGCCGGGGTCGGGGGCGGGAGCGTACAGATACGCAGTATTTT. Amino acid sequence: CASSRGRGRERTDTQYF. Looking up the rest from reference TRBV5-1 and TRBJ2-3 gives the full variable domain: KAGVTQTPRYLIKTRGQQVTLSCSPISGHRSVSWYQQTPGQGLQFLFEYFSETQRNKGNFPGRFSGRQFSNSRSEMNVSTLELGDSALYLCASSRGRGRERTDTQYFGPGTRLTVL.

The CDR3: CASSLVQGARAEGYTF. CDR3 coding DNA: TGCGCCAGCAGCTTGGTTCAGGGGGCTCGGGCGGAAGGCTACACCTTC. The V and J genes are TRBV5-1 and TRBJ1-2; 8 nucleotides line up with TRBD1. Losses at the gene ends were 0 bases for V and 8 bases for J; bases not matched to a gene: 12. The CDR3 runs to 16 residues. Germline lookup yields CDR1 SGHRS and CDR2 YFSETQ.

The chain couples TRBV7-2 to TRBJ1-1; D may be TRBD1 (6 bases). V lost 9 bases and J 1 base, leaving 18 bases between the germline ends. CDR1 and CDR2 (germline): SGHTA, FQGNSA. CDR3 size: 15 residues. CDR3 region: CASGVTGTKNTEAFF. The CDR3, as DNA: TGTGCCAGTGGGGTAACCGGGACAAAGAACACTGAAGCTTTCTTT.

This chain connects TRBV27 to TRBJ2-1, with a tentative D call TRBD2 (6 bases). This CDR3 spans 17 amino acids. Trimming stripped 2 bases from V and 3 bases from J, with 17 bases between. Germline CDR1 and CDR2: MNHEY and SMNVEV (reference sequence). DNA of the CDR3: TGTGCCAGCAGTTTAGCCACTAGCCTCCCTCTCTACAATGAGCAGTTCTTC. It encodes CASSLATSLPLYNEQFF.

The V call is TRBV4-2, the J call TRBJ1-5; D call uncertain. The CDR3 is 15 residues long. Trimming took 6 bases from V and 1 from J, leaving 13 bases between them. The V gene's germline CDR1 is LGHNA and CDR2 YNFKEQ. The CDR3 bases are TGTGCCAGCAGTCCAGAGGGTTGGAGCAATCAGCCCCAGCATTTT. Translated: CASSPEGWSNQPQHF.

The chain is built from TRBV6-6 and TRBJ1-2, with no clear D. Deletions cut 0 bases from V and 8 bases from J, with 16 bases between. Looked up from germline, CDR1 is MNHNY and CDR2 is SVGAGI (reference sequence). The CDR3 is 15 residues long. The CDR3 DNA is TGTGCCAGCAGTTACTCGAGGGCCCCGGCCTCCGGCTACACCTTC. Translated: CASSYSRAPASGYTF.

The chain recombines TRBV4-1 with TRBJ1-5, with a weak D call TRBD1 (6 bases). Per the germline V gene, CDR1 is MGHRA and CDR2 is YSYEKL. The CDR3 runs 15 residues. The V gene lost 3 bases and the J gene lost 3 bases, with 12 bases spanning the gap. CDR3 residues: CASSHEGGNNQPQHF. The CDR3 bases are TGCGCCAGCAGCCACGAGGGGGGGAACAATCAGCCCCAGCATTTT.

The J gene is TRBJ1-2, the V gene TRBV21-1; the table's D call, TRBD1, has no DNA check behind it. TRBV21-1 is reported as a pseudogene. CDR3 length: 13 amino acids. The CDR3 bases are TGTGCCAGCAGCAAAGCAGGGACAGATGGCTACACCTTC. The encoded protein is CASSKAGTDGYTF.

The genes are TRBV5-1 and TRBJ2-3; 9 bases are a match to TRBD1. From germline, CDR1 is SGHRS and CDR2 YFSETQ. The CDR3 consists of 18 residues. J lost 6 bases, V lost 2 bases, and 16 bases had no gene match. The DNA of the CDR3 is TGCGCCAGCAGCTTAGGGGACAGGGCGTTAGCGGCGGGCGATACGCAGTATTTT. Translated, it gives CASSLGDRALAAGDTQYF.

J is TRBJ2-7 and V is TRBV2, with no clear D. The CDR3 is 17 residues long. V was trimmed by 3 bases and J by 3 bases, leaving 21 bases between them. CDR1 is SNHLY, CDR2 FYNNEI, per germline. The DNA of the CDR3 is TGTGCCAGCAGTGAGGGTACTTTCTCCCGGGTGGTCTACGAGCAGTACTTC. Translation gives CASSEGTFSRVVYEQYF.

The table lists this clone with a count of one. The genes are TRBV7-2 and TRBJ1-2; 8 positions agree with TRBD1. The CDR3 has 16 residues. Looked up from germline, CDR1 is SGHTA and CDR2 is FQGNSA. Trimming took 1 base from V and 6 from J; bases not matched to a gene: 10. CDR3 protein: CASSLVSLRTGNGYTF. The CDR3 DNA sequence: TGTGCCAGCAGCTTAGTATCGCTTAGGACAGGGAATGGCTACACCTTC.

The chain recombines TRBV28 with TRBJ2-5; 7 positions match TRBD2. This CDR3 is built from 18 residues. V lost 2 bases and J lost 1; bases outside the gene matches: 13. Germline V gives CDR1 MDHEN, CDR2 SYDVKM. Here the CDR3 reads CASSLSGAPRGRQETQYF. The DNA of the CDR3 is TGTGCCAGCAGTTTAAGCGGGGCGCCGCGGGGACGCCAAGAGACCCAGTACTTC.

The chain joins TRBV7-9 to TRBJ1-4; 8 nucleotides line up with TRBD1. This CDR3 is 17 amino acids long. Germline-derived CDR1 and CDR2 are SEHNR and FQNEAQ (reference sequence). The J segment lost 2 bases and the V segment lost 5 bases, leaving 10 bases of the junction unmatched. CDR3 DNA sequence: TGTGCCAGCAGCACGGACAGGGAAGTATCGACTAATGAAAAACTGTTTTTT. Translation: CASSTDREVSTNEKLFF.

The chain combines TRBV11-1 with TRBJ2-5, with TRBD1 matching over 8 bases. V lost 4 bases, J lost 4 bases, and 5 bases stayed unmatched. CDR1 and CDR2 from the germline V gene are SGHAT and FQDESV (reference sequence). The CDR3 length is 14 residues. Here the CDR3 reads CASSSQGAGETQYF. CDR3 sequence (DNA): TGTGCCAGCAGCTCCCAGGGGGCGGGAGAGACCCAGTACTTC.

In its sample, this clone was seen once. This chain links TRBV5-1 with TRBJ1-2, with a possible D match to TRBD1 (6 bases). This CDR3 is 14 amino acids long. Trimming cost V 4 bases and J 4 bases, with 14 bases left between them. CDR1 is SGHRS, CDR2 YFSETQ, per germline. As DNA, the CDR3 is TGCGCCAGCAGCAGTCTACAGGGCGGCTATGGCTACACCTTC. Its protein is CASSSLQGGYGYTF.

The chain recombines TRBV6-5 with TRBJ2-1; 11 nucleotides line up with TRBD2. There are 15 residues in the CDR3. With 6 bases clipped from V and 3 bases from J, the junction kept 4 bases outside the gene matches. Germline CDR1 and CDR2: MNHEY and SVGAGI. This CDR3 reads CASSRTSGSYNEQFF. DNA of the CDR3: TGTGCCAGCAGCCGAACTAGCGGGAGCTACAATGAGCAGTTCTTC.

The V call is TRBV9, the J call TRBJ2-5; D gene unclear. Trimming shortened V by 0 bases and J by 1 base, and 10 bases separated the two germline ends. This CDR3 is built from 15 residues. Germline V CDR1 and CDR2: SGDLS, YYNGEE. The CDR3 spells CASSVEARPQETQYF. The CDR3 nucleotides read TGTGCCAGCAGCGTAGAGGCCAGGCCCCAAGAGACCCAGTACTTC.

This clone was detected a few times. This chain links TRBV14 with TRBJ2-7; 7 bases map to TRBD1. The germline CDR1 and CDR2 sequences are SGHDN and FVKESK. CDR3 length equals 13 residues. Trimming at V came to 7 bases and at J to 6 bases, leaving 9 bases not matched to a gene. Here the CDR3 reads CASNRGSLGEQYF. The CDR3 DNA is TGTGCCAGCAACAGGGGCTCTCTCGGCGAGCAGTACTTC. Together with reference TRBV14 and TRBJ2-7, the CDR3 gives the full variable domain: EAGVTQFPSHSVIEKGQTVTLRCDPISGHDNLYWYRRVMGKEIKFLLHFVKESKQDESGMPNNRFLAERTGGTYSTLKVQPAELEDSGVYFCASNRGSLGEQYFGPGTRLTVT.

This clone occurred once. This chain uses TRBV7-2 with TRBJ1-2; TRBD1 matches at 8 bases. This CDR3 spans 15 amino acids. CDR1 SGHTA and CDR2 FQGNSA come from the germline V gene. V dropped 7 bases and J dropped 8; count of bases not matched to a gene: 15. CDR3 nucleotide sequence: TGTGCCAGCACCACCGCCGGGACAGGTGGTTTCGGCTACACCTTC. This sequence encodes CASTTAGTGGFGYTF.

The V gene is TRBV29-1, the J gene TRBJ2-2, with 9 nucleotides matching TRBD1. V gave up 7 bases and J gave up 2 bases; unmatched junction bases: 17. Germline V gives CDR1 SQVTM, CDR2 ANQGSEA. This CDR3 spans 18 amino acids. The CDR3 DNA reads TGCAGCGCCGTGATACTACGGACAGGGGCCGGAAACACCGGGGAGCTGTTTTTT. Its translation: CSAVILRTGAGNTGELFF.

The chain links TRBV7-9 to TRBJ1-1; D is ambiguous. V was clipped by 5 bases and J by 4 bases, with 20 bases between them. This CDR3 contains 16 residues. The germline gives CDR1 SEHNR, CDR2 FQNEAQ (reference sequence). The CDR3 DNA follows: TGTGCCAGCAGCGCGTCACTGACTCGGGAGATCACTGAAGCTTTCTTT. This encodes CASSASLTREITEAFF.